This record looks at one T cell receptor beta chain sequence and its context. Germline values: CDR1 MRHNA, CDR2 SNTAGT. V lost 3 bases and J lost 7, with 13 bases in between. The CDR3 has 14 residues. These data are taken from a study of blood T cell repertoires in COVID-19. Study summary: The samples span acute and convalescent COVID-19 from the United States, Italy and Spain. Nucleic acid was either cDNA or gDNA, and it came from T cells, B-cell-depleted T cells, or PBMCs.

Authors' analysis steps: Reference gene primers were amplified, and this amplification served to estimate nucleated cell counts. The assay was immunoSEQ multiplex PCR, and TCRdb's table has in-frame clones only and misses some. From that table come the V and J calls and clone size; the DNA was used to work out D and trimming. In the table there are about 49,000 clones, 85% to 90% of which are singletons. The receptor comes from an older man with acute or convalescent COVID-19. The chain has TRBV6-4 and TRBJ1-5; D is uncertain. The sample was peripheral blood. The chain's CDR3 is CASSEEGMGQPQHF. As DNA, the CDR3 is TGTGCCAGCAGTGAAGAGGGAATGGGACAGCCCCAGCATTTT.